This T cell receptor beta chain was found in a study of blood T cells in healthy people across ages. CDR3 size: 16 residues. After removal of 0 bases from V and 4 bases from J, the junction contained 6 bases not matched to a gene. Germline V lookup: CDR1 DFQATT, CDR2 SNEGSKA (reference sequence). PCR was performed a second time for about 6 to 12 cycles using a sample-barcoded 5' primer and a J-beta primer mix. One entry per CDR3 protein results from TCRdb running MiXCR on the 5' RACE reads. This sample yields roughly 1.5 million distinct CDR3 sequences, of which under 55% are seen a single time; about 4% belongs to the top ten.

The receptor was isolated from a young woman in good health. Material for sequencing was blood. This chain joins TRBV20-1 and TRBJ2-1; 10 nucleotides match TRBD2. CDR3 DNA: TGCAGTGCTAGAGAGGGACTAGCGAATAAGTACAATGAGCAGTTCTTC. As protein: CSAREGLANKYNEQFF.